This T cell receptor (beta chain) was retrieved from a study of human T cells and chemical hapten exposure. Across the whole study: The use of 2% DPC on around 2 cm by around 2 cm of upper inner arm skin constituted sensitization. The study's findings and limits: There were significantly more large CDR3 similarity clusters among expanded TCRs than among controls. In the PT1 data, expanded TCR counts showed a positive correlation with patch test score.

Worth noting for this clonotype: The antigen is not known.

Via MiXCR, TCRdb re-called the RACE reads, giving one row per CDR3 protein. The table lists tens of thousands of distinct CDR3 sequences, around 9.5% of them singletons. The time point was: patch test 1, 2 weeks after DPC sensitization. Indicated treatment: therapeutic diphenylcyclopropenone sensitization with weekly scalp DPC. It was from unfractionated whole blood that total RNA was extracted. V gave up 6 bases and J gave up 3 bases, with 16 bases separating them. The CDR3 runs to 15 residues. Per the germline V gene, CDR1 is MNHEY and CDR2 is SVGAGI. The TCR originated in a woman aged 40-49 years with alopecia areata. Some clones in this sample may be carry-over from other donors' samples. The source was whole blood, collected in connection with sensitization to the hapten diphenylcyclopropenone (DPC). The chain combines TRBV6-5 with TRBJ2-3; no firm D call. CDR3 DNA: TGTGCCAGCAGCCGACAACGGCCGAAGACAGATACGCAGTATTTT. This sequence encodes CASSRQRPKTDTQYF.